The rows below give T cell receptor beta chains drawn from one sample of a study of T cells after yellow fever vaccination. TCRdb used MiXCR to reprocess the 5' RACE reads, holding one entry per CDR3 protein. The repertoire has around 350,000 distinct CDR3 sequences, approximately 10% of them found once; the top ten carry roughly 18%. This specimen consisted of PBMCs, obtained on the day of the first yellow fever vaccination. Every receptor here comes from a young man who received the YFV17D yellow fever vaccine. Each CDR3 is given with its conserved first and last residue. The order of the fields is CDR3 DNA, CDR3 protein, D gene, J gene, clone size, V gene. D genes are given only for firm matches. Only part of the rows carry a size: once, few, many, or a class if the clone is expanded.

CDR3nt: TGTGCCAGCAGCCTACCCCCGACAGCGAACACTGAAGCTTTCTTT; CDR3aa: CASSLPPTANTEAFF; d_gene: NA; j_gene: TRBJ1-1; abundance: medium-sized; v_gene: TRBV7-6
CDR3nt: TGTGCCAGCAGCTTATTAGCGGGGGACCGCTACGAGCAGTACTTC; CDR3aa: CASSLLAGDRYEQYF; d_gene: TRBD2; j_gene: TRBJ2-7; abundance: NA; v_gene: TRBV7-2
CDR3nt: TGTGCCAGCAGCATGGGACAGGGGCTGGATGGCTACACCTTC; CDR3aa: CASSMGQGLDGYTF; d_gene: TRBD1; j_gene: TRBJ1-2; abundance: few; v_gene: TRBV7-2
CDR3nt: TGTGCCACCAGTGCCGGATCTCTAGGGTTTGGCGTAGATACGCAGTATTTT; CDR3aa: CATSAGSLGFGVDTQYF; d_gene: NA; j_gene: TRBJ2-3; abundance: NA; v_gene: TRBV24-1
CDR3nt: TGTGCCAGCGCACAAACGCGGGGGTCCTCCTACAATGAGCAGTTCTTC; CDR3aa: CASAQTRGSSYNEQFF; d_gene: TRBD2; j_gene: TRBJ2-1; abundance: NA; v_gene: TRBV27
CDR3nt: TGCGCCAGCAGCTTGGTTTTGGTAGCGGGGGGGAATGAGCAGTTCTTC; CDR3aa: CASSLVLVAGGNEQFF; d_gene: TRBD2; j_gene: TRBJ2-1; abundance: NA; v_gene: TRBV5-1
CDR3nt: TGTGCCAGCAGTGTGACAGGGGGGGACTACAATGAGCAGTTCTTC; CDR3aa: CASSVTGGDYNEQFF; d_gene: TRBD1; j_gene: TRBJ2-1; abundance: NA; v_gene: TRBV6-4
CDR3nt: TGTGCCAGCAGCTTAGTAGACGATGAGCAGTTCTTC; CDR3aa: CASSLVDDEQFF; d_gene: NA; j_gene: TRBJ2-1; abundance: NA; v_gene: TRBV7-2
CDR3nt: TGTGCCAGCAGGAAGGGGGACGGCGTTGAGCAGTTCTTC; CDR3aa: CASRKGDGVEQFF; d_gene: NA; j_gene: TRBJ2-1; abundance: few; v_gene: TRBV7-2
CDR3nt: TGTGCCACCAGCATAACAGGGTCCTCGAACACCGGGGAGCTGTTTTTT; CDR3aa: CATSITGSSNTGELFF; d_gene: NA; j_gene: TRBJ2-2; abundance: NA; v_gene: TRBV15
CDR3nt: TGTGCCAGCTCCCAACAGGGGGGAGATACGCAGTATTTT; CDR3aa: CASSQQGGDTQYF; d_gene: TRBD1; j_gene: TRBJ2-3; abundance: few; v_gene: TRBV18
CDR3nt: TGCGCCAGGGAGAATAAAACCACATCCTACAATGAGCAGTTCTTC; CDR3aa: CARENKTTSYNEQFF; d_gene: NA; j_gene: TRBJ2-1; abundance: many; v_gene: TRBV5-1
CDR3nt: TGTGCCAGCAGCTTCACAGGGGGCTTGTACAATGAGCAGTTCTTC; CDR3aa: CASSFTGGLYNEQFF; d_gene: TRBD1; j_gene: TRBJ2-1; abundance: few; v_gene: TRBV7-3
CDR3nt: TGTGCCAGCAGCATCGCCGGGAGGGAAGGTCCAGATACGCAGTATTTT; CDR3aa: CASSIAGREGPDTQYF; d_gene: TRBD2; j_gene: TRBJ2-3; abundance: NA; v_gene: TRBV6-1
CDR3nt: TGTGCCAGCAGCTTAACGGGGCCAGTCATGACTGAAGCTTTCTTT; CDR3aa: CASSLTGPVMTEAFF; d_gene: NA; j_gene: TRBJ1-1; abundance: NA; v_gene: TRBV7-3
CDR3nt: TGTGCCAGCAGTTTTTATACGGTTTCTGGGCGGGGTGGTCTCTCCTACAATGAGCAGTTCTTC; CDR3aa: CASSFYTVSGRGGLSYNEQFF; d_gene: NA; j_gene: TRBJ2-1; abundance: NA; v_gene: TRBV28
CDR3nt: TGTGCCAGCAGCCAAGAAAAGGTTGCCGGGGAGCTGTTTTTT; CDR3aa: CASSQEKVAGELFF; d_gene: NA; j_gene: TRBJ2-2; abundance: few; v_gene: TRBV4-2
CDR3nt: TGTGCCAGCAGCTTAGCCCCCATGGCTACCGCCGGGGAGCTGTTTTTT; CDR3aa: CASSLAPMATAGELFF; d_gene: NA; j_gene: TRBJ2-2; abundance: NA; v_gene: TRBV11-2
CDR3nt: TGTGCCAGCAGCTTAACAGGGGGCCGCTATGGCTACACCTTC; CDR3aa: CASSLTGGRYGYTF; d_gene: TRBD1; j_gene: TRBJ1-2; abundance: NA; v_gene: TRBV12-3/TRBV12-4
CDR3nt: TGTGCCAGCAGTTGGGGACAGTCTACGTTGAACTATGGCTACACCTTC; CDR3aa: CASSWGQSTLNYGYTF; d_gene: TRBD1; j_gene: TRBJ1-2; abundance: many; v_gene: TRBV6-5
CDR3nt: TGTGCCAGCAGCTTAGAGGGACTAGCGGAGAATACGCAGTATTTT; CDR3aa: CASSLEGLAENTQYF; d_gene: TRBD2; j_gene: TRBJ2-3; abundance: NA; v_gene: TRBV7-2
CDR3nt: TGCAGTGCCAGGGGGGGCCACAATGAGCAGTTCTTC; CDR3aa: CSARGGHNEQFF; d_gene: NA; j_gene: TRBJ2-1; abundance: few; v_gene: TRBV20-1
CDR3nt: TGCGCCAGCAGCCGGTTTACGGACGGGAACACTGAAGCTTTCTTT; CDR3aa: CASSRFTDGNTEAFF; d_gene: NA; j_gene: TRBJ1-1; abundance: many; v_gene: TRBV5-1
CDR3nt: TGTGCCAGCAGCCAGAGACTAACAAGTCCAGGCCCCGGGGAGCTGTTTTTT; CDR3aa: CASSQRLTSPGPGELFF; d_gene: NA; j_gene: TRBJ2-2; abundance: NA; v_gene: TRBV11-2
CDR3nt: TGCAGTGCTAGACGACAGGGGGCTGGAGAGCAGTACTTC; CDR3aa: CSARRQGAGEQYF; d_gene: TRBD1; j_gene: TRBJ2-7; abundance: NA; v_gene: TRBV20-1
CDR3nt: TGTGCCAGCAGCTCTTACCTCGGGGAGCTGTTTTTT; CDR3aa: CASSSYLGELFF; d_gene: NA; j_gene: TRBJ2-2; abundance: NA; v_gene: TRBV7-2
CDR3nt: TGTGCCAGCAGCCACCAGGGGGAAATGGACACTGAAGCTTTCTTT; CDR3aa: CASSHQGEMDTEAFF; d_gene: TRBD1; j_gene: TRBJ1-1; abundance: NA; v_gene: TRBV5-4
CDR3nt: TGTGCCAGCAGCCCAGGAACTAGCGGGGGCCGGAATTCCTACGAGCAGTACTTC; CDR3aa: CASSPGTSGGRNSYEQYF; d_gene: TRBD2; j_gene: TRBJ2-7; abundance: NA; v_gene: TRBV11-1
CDR3nt: TGTGCCAGCAGCCAAGGACAGGAGAGGCCCCAGCATTTT; CDR3aa: CASSQGQERPQHF; d_gene: NA; j_gene: TRBJ1-5; abundance: many; v_gene: TRBV4-2
CDR3nt: TGTGCCATCAGTCGTCGGTTCGAACTAGCCCTAGCCACAGATACGCAGTATTTT; CDR3aa: CAISRRFELALATDTQYF; d_gene: NA; j_gene: TRBJ2-3; abundance: few; v_gene: TRBV10-3
CDR3nt: TGCGCCAGCAGCTTGGAGGCTAGCTCCTACAATGAGCAGTTCTTC; CDR3aa: CASSLEASSYNEQFF; d_gene: NA; j_gene: TRBJ2-1; abundance: many; v_gene: TRBV5-1
CDR3nt: TGCGCCAGCAGCCAAGGGGGGGCGCGGGGGGCCCAAGAGACCCAGTACTTC; CDR3aa: CASSQGGARGAQETQYF; d_gene: TRBD2; j_gene: TRBJ2-5; abundance: few; v_gene: TRBV4-3
CDR3nt: TGTGCCAGCAGTTCTTCCCGCTCCTATAATTCACCCCTCCACTTT; CDR3aa: CASSSSRSYNSPLHF; d_gene: NA; j_gene: TRBJ1-6; abundance: few; v_gene: TRBV12-3/TRBV12-4
CDR3nt: TGTGCCAGCAGCTTAGATCGTTTAGACAGTTACACAGATACGCAGTATTTT; CDR3aa: CASSLDRLDSYTDTQYF; d_gene: NA; j_gene: TRBJ2-3; abundance: NA; v_gene: TRBV11-2
CDR3nt: TGTGCCAGCAGGGTCCCTGGATCTGGGGCCAACGTCCTGACTTTC; CDR3aa: CASRVPGSGANVLTF; d_gene: NA; j_gene: TRBJ2-6; abundance: once; v_gene: TRBV6-2/TRBV6-3
CDR3nt: TGTGCCAGCAGCTTGCTAGCGGCGGAGACCCAGTACTTC; CDR3aa: CASSLLAAETQYF; d_gene: TRBD2; j_gene: TRBJ2-5; abundance: few; v_gene: TRBV5-6
CDR3nt: TGCGCCAGCAGGACGGACGGGACATCCCAAGAGACCCAGTACTTC; CDR3aa: CASRTDGTSQETQYF; d_gene: NA; j_gene: TRBJ2-5; abundance: many; v_gene: TRBV5-1